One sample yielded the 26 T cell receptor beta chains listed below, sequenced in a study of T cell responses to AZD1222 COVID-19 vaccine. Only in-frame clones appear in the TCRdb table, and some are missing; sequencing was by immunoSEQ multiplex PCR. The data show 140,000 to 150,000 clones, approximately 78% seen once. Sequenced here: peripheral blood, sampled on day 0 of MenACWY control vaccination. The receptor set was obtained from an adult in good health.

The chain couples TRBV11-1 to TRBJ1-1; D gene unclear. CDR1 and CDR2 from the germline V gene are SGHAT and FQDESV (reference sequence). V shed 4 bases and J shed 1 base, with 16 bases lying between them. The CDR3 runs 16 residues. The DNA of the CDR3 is TGTGCCAGCAGCTCCACCTGGGGAACAACGAACACTGAAGCTTTCTTT. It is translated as CASSSTWGTTNTEAFF.

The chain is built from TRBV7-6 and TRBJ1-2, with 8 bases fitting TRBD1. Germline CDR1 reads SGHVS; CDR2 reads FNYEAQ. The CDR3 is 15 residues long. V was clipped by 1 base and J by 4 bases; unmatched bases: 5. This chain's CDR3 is CASSLGDRRSYGYTF. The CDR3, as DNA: TGTGCCAGCAGCTTAGGGGACAGGCGAAGCTATGGCTACACCTTC.

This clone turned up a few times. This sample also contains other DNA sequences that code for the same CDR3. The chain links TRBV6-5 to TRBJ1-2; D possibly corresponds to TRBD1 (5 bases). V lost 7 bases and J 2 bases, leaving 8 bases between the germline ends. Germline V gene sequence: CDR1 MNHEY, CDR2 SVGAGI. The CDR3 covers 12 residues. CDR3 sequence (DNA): TGTGCCAGCAAGGGGTCCAACTATGGCTACACCTTC. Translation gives CASKGSNYGYTF.

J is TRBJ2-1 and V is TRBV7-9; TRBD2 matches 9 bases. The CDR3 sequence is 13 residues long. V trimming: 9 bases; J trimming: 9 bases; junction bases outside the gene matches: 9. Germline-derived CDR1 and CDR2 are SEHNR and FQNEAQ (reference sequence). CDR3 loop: CASELAGLGEQFF. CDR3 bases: TGTGCCAGTGAGCTAGCGGGGTTGGGTGAGCAGTTCTTC.

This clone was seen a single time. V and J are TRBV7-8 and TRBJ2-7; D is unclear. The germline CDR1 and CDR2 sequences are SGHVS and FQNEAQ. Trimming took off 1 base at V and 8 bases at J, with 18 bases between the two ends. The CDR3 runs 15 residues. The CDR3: CASSLVPNRRSKQYV. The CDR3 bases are TGTGCCAGCAGCTTAGTGCCTAACCGGAGATCTAAGCAGTACGTC.

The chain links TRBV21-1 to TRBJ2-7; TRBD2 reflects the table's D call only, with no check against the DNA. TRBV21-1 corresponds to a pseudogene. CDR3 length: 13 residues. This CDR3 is CASSKEPNYEQYV. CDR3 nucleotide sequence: TGTGCCAGCAGCAAAGAGCCCAACTACGAGCAGTACGTC.

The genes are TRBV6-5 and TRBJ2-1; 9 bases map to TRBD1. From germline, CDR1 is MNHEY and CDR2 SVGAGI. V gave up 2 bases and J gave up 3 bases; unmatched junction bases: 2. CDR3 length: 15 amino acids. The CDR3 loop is CASSYPTGGYNEQFF. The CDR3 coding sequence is TGTGCCAGCAGTTACCCGACAGGGGGCTACAATGAGCAGTTCTTC.

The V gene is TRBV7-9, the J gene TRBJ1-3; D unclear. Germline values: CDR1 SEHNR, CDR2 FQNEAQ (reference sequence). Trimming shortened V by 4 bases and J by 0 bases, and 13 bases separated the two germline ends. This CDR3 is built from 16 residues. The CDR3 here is CASSSPGIVSGNTIYF. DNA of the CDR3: TGTGCCAGCAGCTCCCCGGGGATTGTCTCTGGAAACACCATATATTTT.

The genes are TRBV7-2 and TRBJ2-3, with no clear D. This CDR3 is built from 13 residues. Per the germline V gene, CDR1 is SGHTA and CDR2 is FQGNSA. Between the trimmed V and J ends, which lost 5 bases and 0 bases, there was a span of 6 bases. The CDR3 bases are TGTGCCAGCAGCCCCTGGAGCACAGATACGCAGTATTTT. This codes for CASSPWSTDTQYF.

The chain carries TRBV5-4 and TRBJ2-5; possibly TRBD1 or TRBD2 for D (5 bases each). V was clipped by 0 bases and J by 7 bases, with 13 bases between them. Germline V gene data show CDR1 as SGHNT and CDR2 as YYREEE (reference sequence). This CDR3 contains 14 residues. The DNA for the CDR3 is TGTGCCAGCAGCTTGGCTGACGGGGCAGGGACCCAGTACTTC. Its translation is CASSLADGAGTQYF. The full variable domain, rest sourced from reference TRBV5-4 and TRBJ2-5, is ETGVTQSPTHLIKTRGQQVTLRCSSQSGHNTVSWYQQALGQGPQFIFQYYREEENGRGNFPPRFSGLQFPNYSSELNVNALELDDSALYLCASSLADGAGTQYFGPGTRLLVL.

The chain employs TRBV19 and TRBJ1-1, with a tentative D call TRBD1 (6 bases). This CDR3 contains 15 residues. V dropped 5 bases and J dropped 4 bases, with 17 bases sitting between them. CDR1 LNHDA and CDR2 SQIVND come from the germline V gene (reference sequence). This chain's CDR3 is CASSASPGVSTEAFF. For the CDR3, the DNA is TGTGCCAGTAGTGCCTCCCCAGGGGTAAGCACTGAAGCTTTCTTT.

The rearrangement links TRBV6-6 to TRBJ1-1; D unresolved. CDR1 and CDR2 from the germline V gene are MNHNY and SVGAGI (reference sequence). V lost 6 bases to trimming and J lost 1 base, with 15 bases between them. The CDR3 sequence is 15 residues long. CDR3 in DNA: TGTGCCAGCAGCCCCTATGTCGGGCAGAACACTGAAGCTTTCTTT. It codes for CASSPYVGQNTEAFF.

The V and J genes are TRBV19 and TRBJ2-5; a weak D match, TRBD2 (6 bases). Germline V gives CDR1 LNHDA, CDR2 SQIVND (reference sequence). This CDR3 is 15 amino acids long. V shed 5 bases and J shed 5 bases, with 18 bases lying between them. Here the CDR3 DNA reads TGTGCCAGTAGTGTAACAGGAGGGCCAAGCGAGACCCAGTACTTC. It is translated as CASSVTGGPSETQYF.

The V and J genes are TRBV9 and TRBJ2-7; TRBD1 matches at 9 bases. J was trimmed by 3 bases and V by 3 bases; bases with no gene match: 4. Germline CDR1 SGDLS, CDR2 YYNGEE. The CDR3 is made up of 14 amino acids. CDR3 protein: CASSGTGVGYEQYV. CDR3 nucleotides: TGTGCCAGCAGCGGGACAGGGGTGGGCTACGAGCAGTACGTC.

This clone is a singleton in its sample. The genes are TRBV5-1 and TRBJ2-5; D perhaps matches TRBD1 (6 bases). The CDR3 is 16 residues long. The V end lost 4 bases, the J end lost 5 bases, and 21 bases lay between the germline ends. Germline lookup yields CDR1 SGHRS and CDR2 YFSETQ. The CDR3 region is CASSPAWDTKLETQYF. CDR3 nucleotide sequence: TGCGCCAGCAGCCCCGCGTGGGACACAAAGTTGGAGACCCAGTACTTC.

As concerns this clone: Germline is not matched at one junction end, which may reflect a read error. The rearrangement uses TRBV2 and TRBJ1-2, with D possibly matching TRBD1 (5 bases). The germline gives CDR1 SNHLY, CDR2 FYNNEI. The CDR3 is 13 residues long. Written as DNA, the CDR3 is TGTGCCAGCTGTGAGGCGGGGCCCTATGGCTACACCTTC. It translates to CASCEAGPYGYTF.

This chain's CDR3 is CASSLATDSGNTIYF. As DNA, the CDR3 is TGTGCCAGCAGCTTAGCCACAGACTCTGGAAACACCATATATTTT. V is TRBV7-8 and J is TRBJ1-3; D remains unclear. V lost 0 bases and J lost 0, with 6 bases in between. The germline CDR1 and CDR2 sequences are SGHVS and FQNEAQ. The CDR3 is made up of 15 amino acids.

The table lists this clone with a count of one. CDR3 coding DNA: TGCGCCAGCAGAGGGGGCGGGGTGGTCACAGATACGCAGTATTTT. This gives the protein CASRGGGVVTDTQYF. The genes are TRBV5-1 and TRBJ2-3; D perhaps matches TRBD1 (7 bases). Germline V gene data show CDR1 as SGHRS and CDR2 as YFSETQ. The CDR3 has 15 amino acids. Trimming removed 5 bases from V and 2 bases from J, with 15 bases in between.

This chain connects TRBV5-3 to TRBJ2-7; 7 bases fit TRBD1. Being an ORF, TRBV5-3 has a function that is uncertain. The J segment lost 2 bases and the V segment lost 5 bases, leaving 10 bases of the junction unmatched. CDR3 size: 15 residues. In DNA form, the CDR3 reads TGTGCCAGAAGTCAAGCCGAAACAGGGGCCTACGAGCAGTACGTC. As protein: CARSQAETGAYEQYV.

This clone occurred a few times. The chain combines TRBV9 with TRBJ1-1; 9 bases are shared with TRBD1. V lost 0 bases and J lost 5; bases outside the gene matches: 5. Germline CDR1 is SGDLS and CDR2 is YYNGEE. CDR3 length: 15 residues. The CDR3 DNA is TGTGCCAGCAGCGTAGGAATGGACAGGGGAACTGAAGCTTTCTTT. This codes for CASSVGMDRGTEAFF.

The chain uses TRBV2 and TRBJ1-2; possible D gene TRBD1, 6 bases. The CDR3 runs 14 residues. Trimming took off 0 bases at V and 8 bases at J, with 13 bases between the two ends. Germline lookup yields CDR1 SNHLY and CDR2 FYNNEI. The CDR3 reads CASSEARTGRGYTF. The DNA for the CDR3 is TGTGCCAGCAGTGAAGCGCGTACAGGGCGAGGCTACACCTTC.

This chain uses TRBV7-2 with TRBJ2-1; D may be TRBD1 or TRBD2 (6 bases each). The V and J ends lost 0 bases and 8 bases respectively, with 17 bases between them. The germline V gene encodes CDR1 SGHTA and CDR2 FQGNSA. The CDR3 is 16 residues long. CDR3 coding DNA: TGTGCCAGCAGCTTAGCCTGGGGGGCTTATCGCTATGAGCAGTTCTTC. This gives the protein CASSLAWGAYRYEQFF. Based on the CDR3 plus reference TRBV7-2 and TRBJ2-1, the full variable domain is GAGVSQSPSNKVTEKGKDVELRCDPISGHTALYWYRQSLGQGLEFLIYFQGNSAPDKSGLPSDRFSAERTGGSVSTLTIQRTQQEDSAVYLCASSLAWGAYRYEQFFGPGTRLTVL.

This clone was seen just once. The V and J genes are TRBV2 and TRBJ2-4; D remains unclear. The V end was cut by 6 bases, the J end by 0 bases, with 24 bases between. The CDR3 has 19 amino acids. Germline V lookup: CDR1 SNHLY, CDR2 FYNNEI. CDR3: CASSLKNWEVKLAKNIQYF. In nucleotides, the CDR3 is TGTGCCAGCAGCCTTAAAAACTGGGAAGTAAAGTTAGCCAAAAACATTCAGTACTTC. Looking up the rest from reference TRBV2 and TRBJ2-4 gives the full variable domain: EPEVTQTPSHQVTQMGQEVILRCVPISNHLYFYWYRQILGQKVEFLVSFYNNEISEKSEIFDDQFSVERPDGSNFTLKIRSTKLEDSAMYFCASSLKNWEVKLAKNIQYFGAGTRLSVL.

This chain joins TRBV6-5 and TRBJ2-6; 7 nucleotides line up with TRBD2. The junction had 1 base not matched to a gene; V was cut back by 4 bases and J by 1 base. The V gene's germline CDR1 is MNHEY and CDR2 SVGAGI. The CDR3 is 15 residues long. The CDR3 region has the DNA TGTGCCAGCAGTTTCGGGGGGTCTGGGGCCAACGTCCTGACTTTC. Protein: CASSFGGSGANVLTF.

This CDR3 is CASSQEETITDTQYF. The CDR3 bases are TGTGCCAGCAGCCAGGAGGAGACAATCACAGATACGCAGTATTTT. This sequence joins TRBV7-9 and TRBJ2-3; D may be TRBD2 (5 bases). This CDR3 has 15 residues. CDR1 SEHNR and CDR2 FQNEAQ come from the germline V gene (reference sequence). V was cut by 5 bases and J by 2 bases, with 14 bases left in between. Full variable domain (outside the CDR3, taken from reference TRBV7-9 and TRBJ2-3): DTGVSQNPRHKITKRGQNVTFRCDPISEHNRLYWYRQTLGQGPEFLTYFQNEAQLEKSRLLSDRFSAERPKGSFSTLEIQRTEQGDSAMYLCASSQEETITDTQYFGPGTRLTVL.

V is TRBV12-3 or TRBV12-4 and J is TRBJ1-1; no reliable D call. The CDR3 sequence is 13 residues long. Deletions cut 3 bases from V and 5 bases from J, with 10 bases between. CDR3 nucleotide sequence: TGTGCCAGCAGTTTTAGTGGAGGGACTGAAGCTTTCTTT. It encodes CASSFSGGTEAFF.